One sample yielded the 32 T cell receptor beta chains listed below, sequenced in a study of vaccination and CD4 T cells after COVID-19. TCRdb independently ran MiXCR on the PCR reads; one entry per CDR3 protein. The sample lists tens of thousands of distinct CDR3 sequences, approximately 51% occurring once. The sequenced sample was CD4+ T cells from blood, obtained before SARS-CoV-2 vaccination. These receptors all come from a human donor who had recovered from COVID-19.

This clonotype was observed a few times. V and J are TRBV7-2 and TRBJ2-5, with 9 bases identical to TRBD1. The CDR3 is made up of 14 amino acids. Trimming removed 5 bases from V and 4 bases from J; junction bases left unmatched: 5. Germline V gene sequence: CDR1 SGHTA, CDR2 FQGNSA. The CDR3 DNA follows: TGTGCCAGCAGCAAGGACAGGGGAGGAGAGACCCAGTACTTC. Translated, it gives CASSKDRGGETQYF.

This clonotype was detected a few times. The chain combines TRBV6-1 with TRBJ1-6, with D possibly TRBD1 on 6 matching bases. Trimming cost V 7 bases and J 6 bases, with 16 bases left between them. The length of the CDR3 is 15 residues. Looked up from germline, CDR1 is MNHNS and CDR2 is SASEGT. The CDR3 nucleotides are TGTGCCAGCACCCCTCTGGGGACAACTAATTCACCCCTCCACTTT. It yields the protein CASTPLGTTNSPLHF.

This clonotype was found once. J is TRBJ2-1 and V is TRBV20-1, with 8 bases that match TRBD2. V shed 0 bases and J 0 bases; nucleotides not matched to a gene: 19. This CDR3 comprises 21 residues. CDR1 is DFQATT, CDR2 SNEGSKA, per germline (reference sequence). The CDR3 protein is CSARDLLRAGGSRSSYNEQFF. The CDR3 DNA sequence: TGCAGTGCTAGAGATCTTTTGAGGGCGGGAGGCTCGCGAAGCTCCTACAATGAGCAGTTCTTC.

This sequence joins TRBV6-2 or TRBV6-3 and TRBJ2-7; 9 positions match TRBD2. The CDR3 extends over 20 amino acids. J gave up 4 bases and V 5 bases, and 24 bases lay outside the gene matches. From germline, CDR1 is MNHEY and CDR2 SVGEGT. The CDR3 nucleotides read TGTGCCAGCAGTCCGGGACGAGGGGCGTACATAGCGGGAGTGGCATACGAGCAGTACTTC. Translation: CASSPGRGAYIAGVAYEQYF.

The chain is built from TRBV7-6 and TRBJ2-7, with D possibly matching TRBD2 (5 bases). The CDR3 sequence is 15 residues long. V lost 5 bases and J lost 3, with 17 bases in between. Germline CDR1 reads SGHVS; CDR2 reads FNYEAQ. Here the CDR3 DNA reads TGTGCCAGCAGCCCCCGGGGTCACGGAGTCTACGAGCAGTACTTC. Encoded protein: CASSPRGHGVYEQYF.

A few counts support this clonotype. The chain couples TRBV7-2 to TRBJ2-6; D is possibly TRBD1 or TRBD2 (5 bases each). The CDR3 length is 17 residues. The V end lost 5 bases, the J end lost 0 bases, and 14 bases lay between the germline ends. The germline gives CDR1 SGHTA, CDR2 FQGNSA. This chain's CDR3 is CASSDPPGSSGANVLTF. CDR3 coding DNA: TGTGCCAGCAGCGACCCCCCAGGGAGCTCTGGGGCCAACGTCCTGACTTTC.

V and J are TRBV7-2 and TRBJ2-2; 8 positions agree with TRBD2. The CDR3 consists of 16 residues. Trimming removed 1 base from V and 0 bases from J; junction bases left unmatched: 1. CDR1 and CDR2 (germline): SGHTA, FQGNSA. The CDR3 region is CASSLVSGANTGELFF. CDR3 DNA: TGTGCCAGCAGCTTAGTTAGCGGGGCGAACACCGGGGAGCTGTTTTTT.

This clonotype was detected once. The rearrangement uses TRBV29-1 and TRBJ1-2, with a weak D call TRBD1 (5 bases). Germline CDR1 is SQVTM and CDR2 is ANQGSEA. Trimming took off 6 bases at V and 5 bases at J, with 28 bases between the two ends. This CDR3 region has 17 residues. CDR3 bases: TGCAGCGTCGACCGACCCCCCCCGGGGCAAGGAAGTTATGGCTACACCTTC. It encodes CSVDRPPPGQGSYGYTF.

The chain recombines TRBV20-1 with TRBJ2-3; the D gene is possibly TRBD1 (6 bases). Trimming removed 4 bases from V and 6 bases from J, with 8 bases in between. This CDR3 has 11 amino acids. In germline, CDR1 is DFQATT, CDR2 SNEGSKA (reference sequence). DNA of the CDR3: TGCAGTGCTACTGACAGGGATACGCAGTATTTT. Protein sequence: CSATDRDTQYF.

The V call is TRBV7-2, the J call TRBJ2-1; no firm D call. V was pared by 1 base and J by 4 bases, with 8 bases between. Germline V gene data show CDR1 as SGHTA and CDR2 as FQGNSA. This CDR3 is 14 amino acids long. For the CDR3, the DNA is TGTGCCAGCAGCTTAGACAGTACGTACAATGAGCAGTTCTTC. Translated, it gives CASSLDSTYNEQFF.

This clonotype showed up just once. CDR3 sequence: CASNLAEGYEQYF. The DNA for the CDR3 is TGTGCCAGCAACCTAGCCGAGGGCTACGAGCAGTACTTC. The genes are TRBV6-2 or TRBV6-3 and TRBJ2-7, with D possibly TRBD2 on 5 matching bases. Trimming removed 7 bases at V and 3 bases at J, with 13 bases between. From germline, CDR1 is MNHEY and CDR2 SVGEGT. The CDR3 has 13 residues.

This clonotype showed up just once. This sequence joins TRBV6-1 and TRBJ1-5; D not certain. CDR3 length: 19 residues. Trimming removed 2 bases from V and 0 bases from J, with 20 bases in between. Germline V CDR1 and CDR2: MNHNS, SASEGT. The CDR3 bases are TGTGCCAGCAGTGAACGCCTCACGGAGCTGGGCTATAGCAATCAGCCCCAGCATTTT. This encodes CASSERLTELGYSNQPQHF.

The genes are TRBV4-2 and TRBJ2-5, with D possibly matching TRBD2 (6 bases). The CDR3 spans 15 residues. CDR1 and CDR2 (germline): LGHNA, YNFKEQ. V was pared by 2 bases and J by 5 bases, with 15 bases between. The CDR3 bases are TGTGCCAGCAGCCAAACCTCGACTAGTCCGGAGACCCAGTACTTC. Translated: CASSQTSTSPETQYF.

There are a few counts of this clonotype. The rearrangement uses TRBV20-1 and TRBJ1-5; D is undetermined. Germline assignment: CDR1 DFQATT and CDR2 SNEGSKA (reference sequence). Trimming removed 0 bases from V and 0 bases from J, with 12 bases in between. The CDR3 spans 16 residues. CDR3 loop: CSARDLGHYSNQPQHF. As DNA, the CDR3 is TGCAGTGCTAGAGATCTCGGGCACTATAGCAATCAGCCCCAGCATTTT.

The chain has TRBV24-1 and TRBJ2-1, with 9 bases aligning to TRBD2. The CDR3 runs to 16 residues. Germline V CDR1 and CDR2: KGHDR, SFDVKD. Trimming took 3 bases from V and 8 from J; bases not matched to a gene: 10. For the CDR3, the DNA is TGTGCCACCAGTGATCCCGGGACTAGCCGGTCCGATGAGCAGTTCTTC. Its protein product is CATSDPGTSRSDEQFF.

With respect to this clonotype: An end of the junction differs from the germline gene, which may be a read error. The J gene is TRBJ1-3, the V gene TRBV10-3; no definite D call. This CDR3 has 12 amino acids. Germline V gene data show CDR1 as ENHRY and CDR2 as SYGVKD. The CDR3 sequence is CAVRSSGNTIYF. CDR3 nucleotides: TGTGCCGTCAGAAGCTCTGGAAACACCATATATTTT.

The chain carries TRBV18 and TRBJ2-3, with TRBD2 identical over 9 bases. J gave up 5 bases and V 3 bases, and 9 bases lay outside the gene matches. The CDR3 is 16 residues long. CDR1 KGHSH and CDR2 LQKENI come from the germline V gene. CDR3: CASSPLLSGSGDTQYF. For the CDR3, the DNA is TGTGCCAGCTCACCCCTTCTTAGCGGGAGTGGAGATACGCAGTATTTT.

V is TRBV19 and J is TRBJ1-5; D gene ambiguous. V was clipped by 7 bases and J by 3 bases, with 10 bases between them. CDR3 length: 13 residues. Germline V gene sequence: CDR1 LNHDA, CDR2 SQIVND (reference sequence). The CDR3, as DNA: TGTGCCAGTAATTGGAAGCCCAATCAGCCCCAGCATTTT. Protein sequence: CASNWKPNQPQHF.

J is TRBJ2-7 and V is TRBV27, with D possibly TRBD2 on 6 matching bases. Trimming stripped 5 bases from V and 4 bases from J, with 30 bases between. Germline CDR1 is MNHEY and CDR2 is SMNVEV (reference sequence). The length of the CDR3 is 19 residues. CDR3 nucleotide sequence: TGTGCCAGCAGTCCGATAACCAGTTGGCTCCGGGACTCGGGTTACGAGCAGTACTTC. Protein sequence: CASSPITSWLRDSGYEQYF.

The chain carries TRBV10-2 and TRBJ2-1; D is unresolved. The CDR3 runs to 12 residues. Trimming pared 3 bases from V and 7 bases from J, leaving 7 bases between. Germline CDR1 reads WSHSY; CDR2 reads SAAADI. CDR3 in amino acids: CASSEVGNEQFF. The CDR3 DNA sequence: TGCGCCAGCAGTGAAGTCGGGAATGAGCAGTTCTTC.

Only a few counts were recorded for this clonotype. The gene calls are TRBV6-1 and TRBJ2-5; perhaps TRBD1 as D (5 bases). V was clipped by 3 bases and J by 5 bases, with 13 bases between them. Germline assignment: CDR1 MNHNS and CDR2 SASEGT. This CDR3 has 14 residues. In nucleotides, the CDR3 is TGTGCCAGCAGTGACAGGGTTCCAAAGGAGACCCAGTACTTC. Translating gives CASSDRVPKETQYF.

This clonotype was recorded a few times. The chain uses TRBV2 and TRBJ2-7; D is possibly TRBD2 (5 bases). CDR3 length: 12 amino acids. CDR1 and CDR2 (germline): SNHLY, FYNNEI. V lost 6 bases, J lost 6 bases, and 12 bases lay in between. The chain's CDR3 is CASRTLEGEQYF. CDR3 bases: TGTGCCAGCAGGACACTCGAGGGCGAGCAGTACTTC.

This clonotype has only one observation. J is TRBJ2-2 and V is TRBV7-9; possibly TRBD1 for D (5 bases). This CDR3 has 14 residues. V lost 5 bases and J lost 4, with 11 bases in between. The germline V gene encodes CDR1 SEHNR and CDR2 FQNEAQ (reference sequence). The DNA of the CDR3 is TGTGCCAGCAGCCGACAGAAGGGCACCGGGGAGCTGTTTTTT. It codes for CASSRQKGTGELFF.

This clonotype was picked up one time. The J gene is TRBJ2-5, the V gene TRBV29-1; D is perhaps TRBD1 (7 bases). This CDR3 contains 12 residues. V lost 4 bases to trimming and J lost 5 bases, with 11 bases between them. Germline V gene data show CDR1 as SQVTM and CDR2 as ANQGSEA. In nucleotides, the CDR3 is TGCAGCGTTGCGACAGGGAGGGAGACCCAGTACTTC. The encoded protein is CSVATGRETQYF. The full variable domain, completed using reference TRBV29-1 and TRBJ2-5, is SAVISQKPSRDICQRGTSLTIQCQVDSQVTMMFWYRQQPGQSLTLIATANQGSEATYESGFVIDKFPISRPNLTFSTLTVSNMSPEDSSIYLCSVATGRETQYFGPGTRLLVL.

CDR3 sequence: CASSGDRVGGETQYF. The CDR3 nucleotides read TGTGCCAGCTCCGGGGACAGGGTCGGAGGAGAGACCCAGTACTTC. This chain joins TRBV19 and TRBJ2-5; 9 nucleotides line up with TRBD1. With 9 bases clipped from V and 4 bases from J, the junction kept 12 bases outside the gene matches. This CDR3 comprises 15 residues. The germline V gene has CDR1 LNHDA and CDR2 SQIVND (reference sequence).

The CDR3 loop reads CASSWDSEETQYF. The CDR3 DNA is TGTGCCAGCAGCTGGGACAGCGAAGAGACCCAGTACTTC. J is TRBJ2-5 and V is TRBV5-4, with 7 bases matching TRBD1. The CDR3 is made up of 13 amino acids. The germline V gene encodes CDR1 SGHNT and CDR2 YYREEE (reference sequence). V lost 3 bases and J lost 3; bases outside the gene matches: 2.

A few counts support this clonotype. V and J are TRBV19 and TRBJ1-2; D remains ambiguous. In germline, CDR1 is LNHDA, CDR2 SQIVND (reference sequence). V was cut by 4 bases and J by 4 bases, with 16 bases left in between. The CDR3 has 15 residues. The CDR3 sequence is CASSKNSGSAYGYTF. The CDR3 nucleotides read TGTGCCAGTAGTAAAAACTCCGGGTCGGCCTATGGCTACACCTTC.

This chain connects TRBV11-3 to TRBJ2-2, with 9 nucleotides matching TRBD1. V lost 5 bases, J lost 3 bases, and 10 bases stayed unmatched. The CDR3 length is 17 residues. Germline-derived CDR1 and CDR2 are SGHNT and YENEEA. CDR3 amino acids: CASSPGAWDRDTGELFF. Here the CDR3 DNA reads TGTGCCAGCAGCCCGGGTGCCTGGGACAGGGACACCGGGGAGCTGTTTTTT.

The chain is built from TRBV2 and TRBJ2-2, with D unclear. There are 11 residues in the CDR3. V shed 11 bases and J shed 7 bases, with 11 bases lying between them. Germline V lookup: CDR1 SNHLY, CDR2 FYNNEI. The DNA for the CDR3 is TGTGCCGGCAAGGTAGACGGGGAGCTGTTTTTT. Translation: CAGKVDGELFF.

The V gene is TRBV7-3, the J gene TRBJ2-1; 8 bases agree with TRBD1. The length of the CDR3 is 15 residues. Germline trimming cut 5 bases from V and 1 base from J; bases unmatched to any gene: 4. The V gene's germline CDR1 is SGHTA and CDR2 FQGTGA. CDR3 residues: CASSPDRGSYNEQFF. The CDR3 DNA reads TGTGCCAGCAGCCCTGACAGGGGATCCTACAATGAGCAGTTCTTC.

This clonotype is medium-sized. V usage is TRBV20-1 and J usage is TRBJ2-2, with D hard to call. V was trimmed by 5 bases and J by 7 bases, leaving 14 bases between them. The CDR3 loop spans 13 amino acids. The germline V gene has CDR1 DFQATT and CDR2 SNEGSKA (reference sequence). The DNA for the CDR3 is TGCAGTGCTCGATGGGGTAGCAGCGGGGAGCTGTTTTTT. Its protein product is CSARWGSSGELFF.

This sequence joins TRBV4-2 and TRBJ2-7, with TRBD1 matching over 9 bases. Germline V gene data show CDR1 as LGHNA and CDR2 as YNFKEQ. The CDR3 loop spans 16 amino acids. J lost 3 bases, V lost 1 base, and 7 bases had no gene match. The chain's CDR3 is CASSQVWGQGSYEQYF. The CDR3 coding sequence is TGTGCCAGCAGCCAAGTTTGGGGACAGGGAAGCTACGAGCAGTACTTC.